Included here is one T cell receptor beta chain sequence, with context. It may be a read error: a sequence one base away is much more abundant. This record belongs to a study of identical twins. CDR1 is SQVTM and CDR2 is ANQGSEA in the germline V gene. This CDR3 is 14 amino acids long. Germline trimming cut 6 bases from V and 13 bases from J; bases unmatched to any gene: 13. TCRdb passed the 5' RACE reads through MiXCR, listing each CDR3 protein once. The sample consists of 1.5 million or so distinct CDR3 sequences, about 30% of them appearing once. Sequencing was carried out using cord blood. The J gene is TRBJ2-4, the V gene TRBV29-1, with 12 bases lining up with TRBD2. This TCR derives from a newborn girl in good health. This CDR3 is CSVAGLAGYNEQYF. CDR3 bases: TGCAGCGTCGCCGGACTAGCGGGGTACAATGAGCAGTACTTC.